Presented here are 13 T cell receptor beta chains from one specimen sequenced in a study of multiple sclerosis patients with progressive multifocal leukoencephalopathy. Noted time point: time of PML onset. TCRdb's copy holds only in-frame clones and misses some; the assay was immunoSEQ multiplex PCR. The table lists tens of thousands of clones, around 85% of them singletons. This sample comprised PBMCs, obtained from a patient treated with natalizumab. The receptors shown here come from a woman between 25 and 40 years old with progressive multifocal leukoencephalopathy.

Comments on this clone: Sequence at one end of the junction differs from germline and may be a read error. The gene calls are TRBV30 and TRBJ1-1, with unresolved D. The CDR3 length is 10 residues. Germline loops: CDR1 GTSNPN, CDR2 SVGIG (reference sequence). CDR3 nucleotide sequence: TGTGCCTTCCAGAACGCTGAAGCTTTCTTT. It codes for CAFQNAEAFF.

This clone was seen only once. This chain uses TRBV27 with TRBJ2-1, with 12 bases lining up with TRBD2. Looked up from germline, CDR1 is MNHEY and CDR2 is SMNVEV (reference sequence). The trim removed 5 bases at V and 4 bases at J, leaving 3 bases unmatched. This CDR3 is 15 amino acids long. CDR3 nucleotides: TGTGCCAGCAGTATCGGACTAGCGGGATACAATGAGCAGTTCTTC. The encoded protein is CASSIGLAGYNEQFF.

This chain uses TRBV20-1 with TRBJ2-7; 7 bases align to TRBD2. The ends lost 3 bases at V and 9 bases at J; junction bases unmatched: 5. Germline assignment: CDR1 DFQATT and CDR2 SNEGSKA (reference sequence). The CDR3 has 11 amino acids. CDR3 amino acids: CSASGGTTQYF. The CDR3, as DNA: TGCAGTGCTAGCGGGGGGACGACGCAGTACTTC.

The chain combines TRBV10-3 with TRBJ2-5; D is unclear. Trimming took off 10 bases at V and 4 bases at J, with 16 bases between the two ends. The CDR3 contains 13 residues. The germline gives CDR1 ENHRY, CDR2 SYGVKD. The CDR3 protein is CATQAPILETQYF. CDR3 bases: TGTGCCACCCAAGCCCCGATACTAGAGACCCAGTACTTC.

The chain links TRBV5-1 to TRBJ2-2; the D is unclear. The CDR3 loop spans 13 amino acids. Per germline, CDR1 SGHRS and CDR2 YFSETQ. Deletions cut 5 bases from V and 6 bases from J, with 11 bases between. As DNA, the CDR3 is TGCGCCAGCAGTTTAGAGCCCGCCGGGGAGCTGTTTTTT. Protein product: CASSLEPAGELFF.

This chain joins TRBV4-1 and TRBJ1-1; D is ambiguous. The V and J ends lost 0 bases and 0 bases respectively, with 2 bases between them. CDR1 and CDR2 from the germline V gene are MGHRA and YSYEKL. This CDR3 spans 13 amino acids. CDR3: CASSQDVNTEAFF. The CDR3 region has the DNA TGCGCCAGCAGCCAAGATGTGAACACTGAAGCTTTCTTT.

The V and J genes are TRBV5-4 and TRBJ2-1; TRBD1 matches at 7 bases. The CDR3 totals 15 residues. CDR1 and CDR2 from the germline V gene are SGHNT and YYREEE (reference sequence). The V segment lost 3 bases and the J segment 4 bases; nucleotides outside the gene matches: 7. CDR3 sequence (DNA): TGTGCCAGCAGCTCCCCGGGACAGCTATACAATGAGCAGTTCTTC. This codes for CASSSPGQLYNEQFF.

The chain is built from TRBV5-1 and TRBJ2-2; D might be TRBD1 (5 bases). V dropped 0 bases and J dropped 7 bases, with 13 bases sitting between them. The CDR3 is 15 residues long. CDR1 is SGHRS, CDR2 YFSETQ, per germline. CDR3 loop: CASSLVRGDGGELFF. The CDR3 nucleotides read TGCGCCAGCAGCTTGGTTAGGGGTGATGGCGGGGAGCTGTTTTTT.

The rearrangement links TRBV28 to TRBJ1-3, with D maybe TRBD1 (6 bases). CDR1 and CDR2 from the germline V gene are MDHEN and SYDVKM. CDR3 size: 15 residues. Trimming stripped 6 bases from V and 2 bases from J, with 14 bases between. CDR3 sequence (DNA): TGTGCCAGCAGGGTTCAGGGGACGGCTGGAAACACCATATATTTT. Translation gives CASRVQGTAGNTIYF. The entire variable domain, with the rest obtained from reference TRBV28 and TRBJ1-3, is as follows: DVKVTQSSRYLVKRTGEKVFLECVQDMDHENMFWYRQDPGLGLRLIYFSYDVKMKEKGDIPEGYSVSREKKERFSLILESASTNQTSMYLCASRVQGTAGNTIYFGEGSWLTVV.

This clone was seen only a few times. V gene TRBV18 combines with J gene TRBJ2-1; D gene ambiguous. The ends were cut back, 2 bases at V and 2 bases at J, with 13 bases in the middle. The CDR3 has 16 residues. Germline CDR1 and CDR2: KGHSH and LQKENI. The chain's CDR3 is CASSPASLSTYNEQFF. CDR3 DNA sequence: TGTGCCAGCTCACCAGCATCATTGTCCACCTACAATGAGCAGTTCTTC.

This chain uses TRBV4-3 with TRBJ2-7; TRBD2 is a possible D gene (6 bases). This CDR3 comprises 14 residues. The germline gives CDR1 LGHNA, CDR2 YSLEER. Trimming took off 0 bases at V and 4 bases at J, with 10 bases between the two ends. CDR3 bases: TGCGCCAGCAGCCAAGATCGGGCGGGGTACGAGCAGTACTTC. It is translated as CASSQDRAGYEQYF.

The V and J genes are TRBV30 and TRBJ2-3, with 7 bases matching TRBD2. CDR1 is GTSNPN, CDR2 SVGIG, per germline (reference sequence). J gave up 1 base and V 4 bases, and 5 bases lay outside the gene matches. The CDR3 sequence is 14 residues long. The CDR3 nucleotides are TGTGCCTGGAAGCGGGGACGCGGCACAGATACGCAGTATTTT. It specifies CAWKRGRGTDTQYF.

The chain carries TRBV4-3 and TRBJ1-1; TRBD1 might be the D (5 bases). Deletions cut 8 bases from V and 4 bases from J, with 17 bases between. Looked up from germline, CDR1 is LGHNA and CDR2 is YSLEER. The CDR3 length is 14 residues. Here the CDR3 DNA reads TGCGCCAGCCGATCCGGGGGGGGGAGCACTGAAGCTTTCTTT. Amino acid sequence: CASRSGGGSTEAFF.